This note documents a single T cell receptor (beta chain) sequence. The authors reverse transcribed roughly 0.5 to 1 ug RNA with random hexamers. The amplification used immunoSEQ multiplex PCR on TCR beta CDR3; it spanned 54 Vbeta and 13 Jbeta. TCRdb re-called the immunoSEQ multiplex PCR reads through MiXCR, storing one row per CDR3 protein. The sample lists roughly 200,000 distinct CDR3 sequences, 85% to 95% occurring once. The record originates from a study of CD8 T cells in Susac syndrome. In blood CD8+ and CD4+ T cells, TCR beta underwent sequencing. Stable or active relapsing-remitting multiple sclerosis, untreated and meeting revised McDonald criteria, defined the controls. V shed 3 bases and J 9 bases; nucleotides not matched to a gene: 7. Germline V gives CDR1 DFQATT, CDR2 SNEGSKA (reference sequence). This CDR3 spans 15 amino acids.

The receptor was isolated from a human donor with multiple sclerosis. The rearrangement joins TRBV20-1 to TRBJ1-6; 11 positions agree with TRBD1. The sample consisted of CD4+ T cells from PBMCs. In DNA form, the CDR3 reads TGCAGTGCTAGCGAGGACAGGGGGCGCGGTTCACCCCTCCACTTT. Translation: CSASEDRGRGSPLHF.